This T cell receptor (beta chain) was captured by sequencing in a study of CD8+CD57+ T cells in acquired aplastic anemia listed by TCRdb under 2018. Describing the broader study: Extracted DNA from sorted CD4+ and CD8+ cells averaged around 3.4 ug, ranging from roughly 0.17 to 30 ug. CD8+CD57+ expansion was defined as frequency above the mean frequency observed in healthy subjects. Results the study describes overall, beyond this receptor: CD8+ Simpson's diversity did not differ significantly between patients and healthy controls (P=0.060). Around 28 CD8+ CDR3 sequences were found to be shared between patients and controls, but these sequences appeared to be highly expressed in patients and within the immunodominant clones of the patients.

On this clonotype itself: Its antigen is currently not known. Base qualities are not at hand, and no much larger clone is one base apart.

CDR1 and CDR2 (SGHRS, YFSETQ) derive from the germline V gene. Compared with germline, V lacks 7 bases and J lacks 3 bases; bases without a gene match: 5. From cysteine to phenylalanine, the CDR3 is 13 amino acids long. The DNA shown is the 39-base CDR3, in frame from base 1. Genomic DNA was used as template for profiling of TCR beta VDJ combinations and CDR3 sequences. An Illumina HiSeq 2000 was the platform used for TCR repertoire sequencing. As for the authors' bioinformatics: Repertoire assessment relied on Simpson's diversity index, CDR3 size and DJ length profiles, and TRBV/TRBJ rearrangement plots. Whichever DNA sequence was most abundant in the deep sequencing data was defined as the immunodominant clone. CDR3 amino acid sequences were checked for sharing across subjects and were also compared against the VDJdb database and published repertoires. The raw public reads went through TCRdb reprocessing: fastp at Q25, MiXCR clone calling, in-frame beta chains kept. A single entry per CDR3 protein holds the most common genes and DNA from its merged rows. Clone size and V and J calls follow TCRdb, not the original study. The sample data list 130,000 or so distinct CDR3 sequences, and about two fifths of these were observed just once. Over 2% of the sample lies in the top ten.

Expansion of CD8+CD57+ cells had been shown by flow cytometry in the patients chosen for sequencing. Every patient had severe acquired aplastic anemia, diagnosed using the International Study of Aplastic Anemia and Agranulocytosis and Camitta criteria. No therapy had been received by the patients at the time of blood sampling. In this study, sorted CD4+ and CD8+ T cells from the blood of healthy subjects and of severe aplastic anemia patients had their TCR repertoires deep-sequenced. Patients were enrolled under clinicaltrials.gov protocols 00001620, 01623167, 00001397, 00071045, 00081523 and 00961064 in the USA. Ficoll-Paque density gradient centrifugation was used to isolate peripheral blood mononuclear cells. Before DNA extraction, CD4+ and CD8+ T cells were sorted by FACS or by magnetic beads.

The sequence joins TRBV5-1 to TRBJ1-1; 8 junctional bases match TRBD1. The sequencing input was sorted CD4+, CD8+, or CD8+CD57+ T cells (not recorded which) from PBMCs. The sequence was collected from a human donor with aplastic anemia. The CDR3 here reads CASLGQGDTEAFF. The DNA sequence is TGCGCCAGCCTCGGACAGGGAGACACTGAAGCTTTCTTT.